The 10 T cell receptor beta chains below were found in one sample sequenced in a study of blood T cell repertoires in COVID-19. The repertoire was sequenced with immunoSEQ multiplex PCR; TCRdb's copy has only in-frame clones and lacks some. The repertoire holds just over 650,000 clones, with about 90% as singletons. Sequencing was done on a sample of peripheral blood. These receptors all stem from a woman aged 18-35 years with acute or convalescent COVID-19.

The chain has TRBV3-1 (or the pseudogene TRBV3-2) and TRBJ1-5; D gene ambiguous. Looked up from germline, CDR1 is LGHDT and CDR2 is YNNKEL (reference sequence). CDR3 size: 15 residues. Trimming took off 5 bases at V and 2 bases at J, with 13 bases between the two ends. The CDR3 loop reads CASSGPLGGNQPQHF. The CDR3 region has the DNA TGTGCCAGCAGCGGGCCCCTTGGTGGCAATCAGCCCCAGCATTTT.

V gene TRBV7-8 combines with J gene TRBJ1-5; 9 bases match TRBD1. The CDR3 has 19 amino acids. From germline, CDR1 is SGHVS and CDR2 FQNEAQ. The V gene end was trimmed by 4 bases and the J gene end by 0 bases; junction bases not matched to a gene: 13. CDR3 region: CASSSLLRDREGSNQPQHF. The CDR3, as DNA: TGTGCCAGCAGCTCTCTTCTGCGGGACAGGGAAGGTAGCAATCAGCCCCAGCATTTT.

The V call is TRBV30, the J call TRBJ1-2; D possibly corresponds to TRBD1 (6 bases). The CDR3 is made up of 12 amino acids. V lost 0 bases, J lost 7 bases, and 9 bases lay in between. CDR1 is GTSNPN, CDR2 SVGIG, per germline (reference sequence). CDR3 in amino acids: CAWSVGTSGYTF. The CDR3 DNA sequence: TGTGCCTGGAGTGTGGGGACATCTGGCTACACCTTC. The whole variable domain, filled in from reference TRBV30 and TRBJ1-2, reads SQTIHQWPATLVQPVGSPLSLECTVEGTSNPNLYWYRQAAGRGLQLLFYSVGIGQISSEVPQNLSASRPQDRQFILSSKKLLLSDSGFYLCAWSVGTSGYTFGSGTRLTVV.

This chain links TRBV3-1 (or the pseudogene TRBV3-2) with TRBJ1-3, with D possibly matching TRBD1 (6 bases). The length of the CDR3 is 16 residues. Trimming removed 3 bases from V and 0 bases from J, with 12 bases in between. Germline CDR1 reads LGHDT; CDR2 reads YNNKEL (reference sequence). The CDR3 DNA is TGTGCCAGCAGCCACGGACAGTCTCTCTCTGGAAACACCATATATTTT. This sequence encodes CASSHGQSLSGNTIYF.

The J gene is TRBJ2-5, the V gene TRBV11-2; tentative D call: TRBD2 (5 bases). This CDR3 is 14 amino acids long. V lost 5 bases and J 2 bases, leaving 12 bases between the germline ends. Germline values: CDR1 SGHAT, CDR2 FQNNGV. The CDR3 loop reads CASSTHPGQETQYF. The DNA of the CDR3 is TGTGCCAGCAGCACCCACCCGGGGCAAGAGACCCAGTACTTC.

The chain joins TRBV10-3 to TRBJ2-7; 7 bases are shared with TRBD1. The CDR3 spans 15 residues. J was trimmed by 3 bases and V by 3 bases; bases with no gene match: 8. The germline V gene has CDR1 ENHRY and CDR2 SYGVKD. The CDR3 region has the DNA TGTGCCATCAGTGAAGGATGGGACAGAAACTACGAGCAGTACTTC. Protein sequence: CAISEGWDRNYEQYF.

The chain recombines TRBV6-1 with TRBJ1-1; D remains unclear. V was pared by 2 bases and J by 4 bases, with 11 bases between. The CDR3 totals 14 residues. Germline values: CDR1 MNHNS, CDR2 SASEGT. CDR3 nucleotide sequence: TGTGCCAGCAGTGAACGCCGGTCGGGCACTGAAGCTTTCTTT. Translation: CASSERRSGTEAFF.

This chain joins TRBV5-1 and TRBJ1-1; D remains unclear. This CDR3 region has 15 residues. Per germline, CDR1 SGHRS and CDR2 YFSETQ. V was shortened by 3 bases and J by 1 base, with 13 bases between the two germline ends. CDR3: CASSSLDRRNTEAFF. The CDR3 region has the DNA TGCGCCAGCAGCTCCCTCGACCGGAGGAACACTGAAGCTTTCTTT.

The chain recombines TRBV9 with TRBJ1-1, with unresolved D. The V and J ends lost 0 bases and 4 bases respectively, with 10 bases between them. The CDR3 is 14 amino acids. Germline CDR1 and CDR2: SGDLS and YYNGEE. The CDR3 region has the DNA TGTGCCAGCAGCGTAGGGAGGGTGAGCACTGAAGCTTTCTTT. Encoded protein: CASSVGRVSTEAFF.

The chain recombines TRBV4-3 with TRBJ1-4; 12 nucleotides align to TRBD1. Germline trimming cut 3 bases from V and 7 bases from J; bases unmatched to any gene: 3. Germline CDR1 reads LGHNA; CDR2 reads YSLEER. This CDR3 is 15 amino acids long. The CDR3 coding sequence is TGCGCCAGCAGCCAGGGGACAGGGGGCACTGAAAAACTGTTTTTT. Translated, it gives CASSQGTGGTEKLFF.